The text below deals with one T cell receptor beta chain. Its matching antigen is unknown. The data stem from a study of cytomegalovirus exposure and HLA in healthy donors. Both 60 Vbeta primers and 13 Jbeta primers went into the PCR. The method was immunoSEQ multiplex PCR; TCRdb's version includes in-frame clones alone and lacks a portion of them. The data contain 150,000 to 190,000 clones, around 74% of them singletons. Whole-study findings and limits: As confirmed in vitro, three CMV-associated chains were specific for CMV antigens. In a later analysis, donors in an Asian-associated ancestry cluster reportedly had fewer N-insertions in productive TCRs than the cohort mean. An observed cluster of highly shared sequence variants was recorded as a likely sequencing artifact.

J lost 0 bases, V lost 0 bases, and 10 bases had no gene match. Germline CDR1 reads SGHRS; CDR2 reads YFSETQ. The CDR3 spans 19 residues. This clonotype was obtained from a man aged 18-30 years in good health and CMV-seronegative. Sequencing used PBMCs. This chain uses TRBV5-1 with TRBJ2-7, with 12 bases fitting TRBD2. This CDR3 reads CASSLVPSGRGTSSYEQYF. The CDR3 coding sequence is TGCGCCAGCAGCTTGGTCCCTAGCGGGAGGGGTACAAGCTCCTACGAGCAGTACTTC.